This passage covers 21 T cell receptor beta chains from one sample sequenced in a study of blood T cell repertoires in COVID-19. Measured with immunoSEQ multiplex PCR; TCRdb has only the in-frame clones, and not every one. Of 95,000 to 150,000 clones listed, 81% are singletons. Sequencing input: peripheral blood. These receptors all stem from a woman aged 50 to 60 with acute or convalescent COVID-19.

The rearrangement joins TRBV6-4 to TRBJ2-6; the match to TRBD1 covers 10 bases. The germline V gene has CDR1 MRHNA and CDR2 SNTAGT. The CDR3 has 15 residues. After removal of 6 bases from V and 2 bases from J, the junction contained 1 base not matched to a gene. As DNA, the CDR3 is TGTGCCAGCAGGACAGGGGGCGCTGGGGCCAACGTCCTGACTTTC. Translating it yields CASRTGGAGANVLTF.

The chain joins TRBV11-2 to TRBJ1-1, with 7 bases aligning to TRBD1. V lost 4 bases to trimming and J lost 7 bases; unmatched junction nucleotides: 9. Germline V CDR1 and CDR2: SGHAT, FQNNGV. The CDR3 runs to 14 residues. The CDR3 DNA follows: TGTGCCAGCAGCTCCGGACAGGAGAAGGTTGAAGCTTTCTTT. As protein: CASSSGQEKVEAFF. Full variable domain (missing parts from reference TRBV11-2 and TRBJ1-1): EAGVAQSPRYKIIEKRQSVAFWCNPISGHATLYWYQQILGQGPKLLIQFQNNGVVDDSQLPKDRFSAERLKGVDSTLKIQPAKLEDSAVYLCASSSGQEKVEAFFGQGTRLTVV.

The chain employs TRBV28 and TRBJ2-7; D remains ambiguous. Germline CDR1 MDHEN, CDR2 SYDVKM. The CDR3 has 15 residues. The V and J ends lost 5 bases and 2 bases respectively, with 16 bases between them. In DNA, the CDR3 is TGTGCCAGCAGTCTGTATACTTACGAAACCTACGAGCAGTACTTC. Its protein is CASSLYTYETYEQYF.

This chain links TRBV2 with TRBJ2-7, with 12 bases matching TRBD2. The CDR3 is 16 amino acids. With V trimmed by 0 bases and J by 4 bases, 4 bases remained unmatched. Germline values: CDR1 SNHLY, CDR2 FYNNEI. The CDR3 DNA reads as TGTGCCAGCAGTGAAGCCGCTAGCGGGGGGGGGTACGAGCAGTACTTC. Protein sequence: CASSEAASGGGYEQYF.

The CDR3 spells CASSQDLGTGGYEQYF. As DNA, the CDR3 is TGTGCCAGCAGCCAAGATCTTGGGACAGGGGGCTACGAGCAGTACTTC. V is TRBV3-1 (or the pseudogene TRBV3-2) and J is TRBJ2-7; 11 positions agree with TRBD1. The CDR3 is made up of 16 amino acids. The germline gives CDR1 LGHDT, CDR2 YNNKEL (reference sequence). Trimming cost V 0 bases and J 3 bases; bases outside gene matches: 4.

The rearrangement links TRBV19 to TRBJ2-7; 7 nucleotides match TRBD1. Germline V gives CDR1 LNHDA, CDR2 SQIVND (reference sequence). J was trimmed by 2 bases and V by 6 bases; bases with no gene match: 7. This CDR3 spans 14 amino acids. As DNA, the CDR3 is TGTGCCAGTAGGGACAGGTCTCTTCCCTACGAGCAGTACTTC. Protein: CASRDRSLPYEQYF. The full variable domain, completed using reference TRBV19 and TRBJ2-7, is DGGITQSPKYLFRKEGQNVTLSCEQNLNHDAMYWYRQDPGQGLRLIYYSQIVNDFQKGDIAEGYSVSREKKESFPLTVTSAQKNPTAFYLCASRDRSLPYEQYFGPGTRLTVT.

This clone was seen a handful of times. The chain has TRBV11-2 and TRBJ1-2; a weak D match, TRBD1 (5 bases). V dropped 5 bases and J dropped 4 bases, with 14 bases sitting between them. This CDR3 is built from 14 residues. Germline-derived CDR1 and CDR2 are SGHAT and FQNNGV. The CDR3 DNA sequence: TGTGCCAGCAGCCCCGAGACAGATCTCTATGGCTACACCTTC. Amino acids: CASSPETDLYGYTF.

This chain joins TRBV12-3 or TRBV12-4 and TRBJ1-5; D perhaps matches TRBD1 (5 bases). This CDR3 spans 12 amino acids. The V gene lost 4 bases and the J gene lost 5 bases, with 6 bases spanning the gap. The CDR3 sequence: CASSSGYQPQHF. CDR3 bases: TGTGCCAGCAGTTCAGGGTATCAGCCCCAGCATTTT.

The rearrangement uses TRBV5-1 and TRBJ2-1, with 11 bases lining up with TRBD2. V was clipped by 0 bases and J by 5 bases; unmatched bases: 1. Germline values: CDR1 SGHRS, CDR2 YFSETQ. The CDR3 sequence is 15 residues long. The CDR3 loop reads CASSLGLAGNNEQFF. The CDR3 DNA reads TGCGCCAGCAGCTTGGGACTAGCGGGAAACAATGAGCAGTTCTTC.

This CDR3 reads CASSFKGTGYGYTF. The CDR3 DNA reads TGTGCCAGCAGTTTCAAAGGGACAGGGTATGGCTACACCTTC. The gene calls are TRBV27 and TRBJ1-2, with 9 positions matching TRBD1. CDR1 is MNHEY and CDR2 is SMNVEV in the germline V gene (reference sequence). CDR3 length equals 14 residues. V was pared by 3 bases and J by 5 bases, with 4 bases of the junction left unmatched.

The J gene is TRBJ1-3, the V gene TRBV2; the D is unclear. The CDR3 runs 13 residues. CDR1 is SNHLY and CDR2 is FYNNEI in the germline V gene. V shed 5 bases and J shed 6 bases, with 11 bases lying between them. The CDR3, as DNA: TGTGCCAGCAGTCTCGGCGGAGAAAACACCATATATTTT. It codes for CASSLGGENTIYF.

This rearrangement joins TRBV9 to TRBJ2-2; D may be TRBD2 (6 bases). Germline-derived CDR1 and CDR2 are SGDLS and YYNGEE. V dropped 2 bases and J dropped 3 bases, with 20 bases sitting between them. This CDR3 spans 18 amino acids. The CDR3 is CASSVGVSGPIDTGELFF. Written as DNA, the CDR3 is TGTGCCAGCAGCGTTGGGGTCAGCGGGCCTATTGACACCGGGGAGCTGTTTTTT.

Of note for this clone: Other DNA sequences in the same sample also yield this CDR3. J is TRBJ1-3 and V is TRBV3-1 (or the pseudogene TRBV3-2), with D unresolved. The CDR3 extends over 13 amino acids. The germline V gene encodes CDR1 LGHDT and CDR2 YNNKEL (reference sequence). V lost 2 bases and J lost 0, with 2 bases in between. The CDR3 spells CASSQYSGNTIYF. The DNA for the CDR3 is TGTGCCAGCAGCCAATACTCTGGAAACACCATATATTTT.

The V call is TRBV20-1, the J call TRBJ2-1; 10 bases fit TRBD2. V was clipped by 3 bases and J by 8 bases; unmatched bases: 7. The CDR3 spans 14 residues. CDR1 DFQATT and CDR2 SNEGSKA come from the germline V gene (reference sequence). The CDR3 protein is CSASTSGIIDEQFF. The DNA for the CDR3 is TGCAGTGCTAGTACTAGCGGGATTATAGATGAGCAGTTCTTC.

CDR3 amino acids: CASSPTGYVGYEQYF. CDR3 bases: TGTGCCAGCAGCCCTACAGGGTACGTAGGCTACGAGCAGTACTTC. The chain links TRBV7-9 to TRBJ2-7; D perhaps matches TRBD1 (6 bases). The CDR3 is 15 amino acids. Trimming removed 5 bases at V and 3 bases at J, with 17 bases between. The germline V gene encodes CDR1 SEHNR and CDR2 FQNEAQ (reference sequence).

This clone was found once. V is TRBV6-5 and J is TRBJ2-1, with TRBD2 matching 8 bases. Trimming cost V 4 bases and J 6 bases; bases outside gene matches: 8. Germline CDR1 and CDR2: MNHEY and SVGAGI. The CDR3 runs to 15 residues. CDR3 sequence reads: CASSSGRLASNEQFF. Written as DNA, the CDR3 is TGTGCCAGCAGTTCCGGGAGACTAGCGTCCAATGAGCAGTTCTTC.

J is TRBJ2-7 and V is TRBV7-6; TRBD2 matches at 8 bases. The CDR3 covers 15 residues. CDR1 SGHVS and CDR2 FNYEAQ come from the germline V gene. V dropped 3 bases and J dropped 0; count of bases not matched to a gene: 4. CDR3 region: CASSLRGARSYEQYF. DNA for the CDR3: TGTGCCAGCAGCTTGCGGGGGGCCCGCTCCTACGAGCAGTACTTC.

The V and J genes are TRBV5-1 and TRBJ1-1; no clear D. The V gene's germline CDR1 is SGHRS and CDR2 YFSETQ. This CDR3 region has 15 residues. V lost 4 bases, J lost 4 bases, and 17 bases lay in between. CDR3 residues: CASSPGSGSATEAFF. The CDR3 DNA sequence: TGCGCCAGCAGCCCGGGTTCCGGGTCGGCCACTGAAGCTTTCTTT.

This clone was counted a single time. This sequence joins TRBV10-3 and TRBJ1-4; weak D call: TRBD1 (6 bases). CDR1 and CDR2 from the germline V gene are ENHRY and SYGVKD. This CDR3 is 14 amino acids long. Trimming shortened V by 3 bases and J by 7 bases, and 12 bases separated the two germline ends. CDR3 sequence: CAISDRGGGEKLFF. The CDR3 nucleotides read TGTGCCATCAGTGACAGGGGAGGGGGTGAAAAACTGTTTTTT.

This chain links TRBV6-5 with TRBJ1-1; 9 bases line up with TRBD1. CDR3 size: 14 residues. Losses at the gene ends were 7 bases for V and 3 bases for J; bases not matched to a gene: 6. Germline V gives CDR1 MNHEY, CDR2 SVGAGI. The CDR3 DNA follows: TGTGCCAGCAAAAGGACAGGGGCTGACACTGAAGCTTTCTTT. Translated, it gives CASKRTGADTEAFF.

The genes are TRBV7-9 and TRBJ1-6; D uncertain. Germline CDR1 and CDR2: SEHNR and FQNEAQ (reference sequence). The CDR3 totals 13 residues. V lost 4 bases, J lost 6 bases, and 7 bases lay in between. CDR3 DNA sequence: TGTGCCAGCAGCTCACCACTTAATTCACCCCTCCACTTT. The encoded protein is CASSSPLNSPLHF.